Below are 18 T cell receptor beta chains sequenced from a single sample in a study of T-cell reconstitution after alpha-beta-depleted transplantation in children. The TCRbeta library was prepared with unique molecular identifiers. Each CDR3 protein is one row after TCRdb ran MiXCR on the PCR reads. This sample carries 780,000 or so distinct CDR3 sequences, about 16% of them seen once, and the ten largest clones take approximately 5%. The material was PBMCs, mostly from graft donor cells, obtained 360 days after TCRalphabeta/CD19-depleted stem cell transplant. The receptors shown here come from a male patient between 10 and 17 years old who had a stem cell transplant for acute lymphoblastic leukemia, so the T cells may come from the graft donor.

This chain links TRBV11-2 with TRBJ2-2, with D perhaps given as TRBD1 or TRBD2 (5 bases each). Germline CDR1 is SGHAT and CDR2 is FQNNGV. This CDR3 is built from 15 residues. Between the trimmed V and J ends, which lost 3 bases and 6 bases, there was a span of 14 bases. The CDR3 DNA sequence: TGTGCCAGCAGCTTGGCCCGGGGCGCGGCCGGGGAGCTGTTTTTT. Residues: CASSLARGAAGELFF.

This clonotype was counted at least ten times. The genes are TRBV5-1 and TRBJ2-7, with D possibly being TRBD1 (6 bases). V was trimmed by 1 base and J by 3 bases, leaving 14 bases between them. Germline values: CDR1 SGHRS, CDR2 YFSETQ. The CDR3 contains 15 residues. CDR3 DNA: TGCGCCAGCAGCTTGACCCCAGGGGTATTCTACGAGCAGTACTTC. This encodes CASSLTPGVFYEQYF.

The table lists this clonotype with a few counts. The chain is built from TRBV20-1 and TRBJ2-7; D unclear. Germline V gene lookup returns CDR1 DFQATT and CDR2 SNEGSKA (reference sequence). Trimming stripped 1 base from V and 7 bases from J, with 14 bases between. The CDR3 is made up of 13 amino acids. DNA of the CDR3: TGCAGTGCTAGAGCCCCCCGCTTGGGGGAGCAGTACTTC. Amino acids: CSARAPRLGEQYF.

This clonotype was counted at least ten times. The V and J genes are TRBV12-3 or TRBV12-4 and TRBJ2-3; D unresolved. V lost 7 bases and J 5 bases, leaving 13 bases between the germline ends. The CDR3 runs to 13 residues. Written as DNA, the CDR3 is TGTGCCAGCACGGTGTGGGCCCAAGATACGCAGTATTTT. Its translation is CASTVWAQDTQYF.

The chain uses TRBV9 and TRBJ2-3; D possibly corresponds to TRBD2 (6 bases). V was trimmed by 6 bases and J by 2 bases, leaving 13 bases between them. The CDR3 sequence is 14 residues long. In germline, CDR1 is SGDLS, CDR2 YYNGEE. DNA for the CDR3: TGTGCCAGCACACGGGAGACCCTCACAGATACGCAGTATTTT. Its translation is CASTRETLTDTQYF.

As regards this clonotype: The CDR3 ends on some other residue instead of the conserved phenylalanine or tryptophan, so this is likely a read error. The rearrangement joins TRBV29-1 to TRBJ1-1; no firm D call. The CDR3 has 11 residues. Trimming removed 4 bases from V and 5 bases from J, with 8 bases in between. The germline V gene encodes CDR1 SQVTM and CDR2 ANQGSEA. In nucleotides, the CDR3 is TGCAGCGTTGTCAGCGTAACTGAAGCTTTCTAT. Protein: CSVVSVTEAFY.

This chain links TRBV14 with TRBJ2-1; no clear D. V shed 3 bases and J shed 10 bases, with 13 bases lying between them. The length of the CDR3 is 13 residues. Germline V CDR1 and CDR2: SGHDN, FVKESK. The CDR3 DNA follows: TGTGCCAGCAGCCATGGGCCAGGCAGGGAGCAGTTCTTC. It codes for CASSHGPGREQFF.

At least ten counts were recorded for this clonotype. The chain links TRBV27 to TRBJ2-7; TRBD2 matches 7 bases. The CDR3 is 13 amino acids. V shed 6 bases, J shed 3 bases, and the junction held 5 bases outside the gene matches. The germline V gene has CDR1 MNHEY and CDR2 SMNVEV (reference sequence). CDR3 DNA: TGTGCCAGCAGAGCGGGATTGCTCTACGAGCAGTACTTC. Amino acid sequence: CASRAGLLYEQYF.

The chain has TRBV24-1 and TRBJ2-5; 7 bases map to TRBD1. CDR3 length: 16 amino acids. Germline assignment: CDR1 KGHDR and CDR2 SFDVKD. V lost 4 bases, J lost 2 bases, and 9 bases stayed unmatched. The CDR3 is CATSDDNRGLQETQYF. Here the CDR3 DNA reads TGTGCCACCAGTGACGATAACAGGGGATTACAAGAGACCCAGTACTTC.

There are a few counts of this clonotype. The chain carries TRBV18 and TRBJ2-4; D is perhaps TRBD1 (6 bases). V gave up 2 bases and J gave up 2 bases, with 16 bases separating them. CDR1 and CDR2 (germline): KGHSH, LQKENI. This CDR3 has 17 amino acids. CDR3 nucleotide sequence: TGTGCCAGCTCACCAACACTACAGGGCGGTCCCAAAAACATTCAGTACTTC. It yields the protein CASSPTLQGGPKNIQYF.

The CDR3 loop reads CSASGSGMSRVETQYF. The CDR3 DNA is TGCAGTGCTAGTGGAAGCGGGATGTCGAGGGTGGAGACCCAGTACTTC. J is TRBJ2-5 and V is TRBV20-1; 7 nucleotides line up with TRBD2. The J segment lost 5 bases and the V segment lost 3 bases, leaving 15 bases of the junction unmatched. Germline CDR1 DFQATT, CDR2 SNEGSKA (reference sequence). CDR3 size: 16 residues.

With respect to this clonotype: One junction end does not reproduce the germline sequence, and a read error may be involved. The chain links TRBV4-1 to TRBJ2-1, with 10 bases lining up with TRBD2. CDR3 length: 13 residues. Germline CDR1 reads MGHRA; CDR2 reads YSYEKL. The CDR3 DNA is TGCGCCAGCAGCCAAGCCCCGGGACTAGCGAGGGGCTTC. This encodes CASSQAPGLARGF.

The sample holds a few counts of this clonotype. This chain uses TRBV18 with TRBJ2-3; D call uncertain. The germline V gene encodes CDR1 KGHSH and CDR2 LQKENI. Trimming took 3 bases from V and 4 from J, leaving 8 bases between them. This CDR3 region has 13 residues. CDR3 loop: CASSPWIADTQYF. The CDR3 nucleotides are TGTGCCAGCTCACCCTGGATCGCAGATACGCAGTATTTT. Full variable domain (outside the CDR3, taken from reference TRBV18 and TRBJ2-3): NAGVMQNPRHLVRRRGQEARLRCSPMKGHSHVYWYRQLPEEGLKFMVYLQKENIIDESGMPKERFSAEFPKEGPSILRIQQVVRGDSAAYFCASSPWIADTQYFGPGTRLTVL.

This clonotype has more than one count but fewer than ten. The chain recombines TRBV9 with TRBJ2-7; the match to TRBD2 covers 12 bases. The CDR3 sequence is 16 residues long. The trim removed 3 bases at V and 4 bases at J, leaving 8 bases unmatched. Germline CDR1 reads SGDLS; CDR2 reads YYNGEE. The CDR3 DNA reads TGTGCCAGCAGCGATGGGGCTAGCGGGAGGGTTTACGAGCAGTACTTC. Its protein product is CASSDGASGRVYEQYF. The whole variable domain, remainder taken from reference TRBV9 and TRBJ2-7, is DSGVTQTPKHLITATGQRVTLRCSPRSGDLSVYWYQQSLDQGLQFLIQYYNGEERAKGNILERFSAQQFPDLHSELNLSSLELGDSALYFCASSDGASGRVYEQYFGPGTRLTVT.

The table lists this clonotype with a few counts. J is TRBJ1-1 and V is TRBV10-3, with D unresolved. The germline V and J ends were trimmed by 3 bases and 4 bases, with 9 bases remaining between them. The CDR3 extends over 13 amino acids. Germline-derived CDR1 and CDR2 are ENHRY and SYGVKD. The CDR3 loop is CAISDRVGTEAFF. The CDR3, as DNA: TGTGCCATCAGTGACCGTGTGGGCACTGAAGCTTTCTTT.

This clonotype has just a few counts. The rearrangement links TRBV5-1 to TRBJ2-1; tentatively, D is TRBD1 (6 bases). Trimming left V 4 bases short and J 5 bases short, with 10 bases between. Germline V gene sequence: CDR1 SGHRS, CDR2 YFSETQ. CDR3 length: 13 residues. The CDR3 is CASSPGHHNEQFF. CDR3 nucleotide sequence: TGCGCCAGCAGCCCGGGACACCACAATGAGCAGTTCTTC.

The chain links TRBV19 to TRBJ2-5; 7 positions match TRBD1. The CDR3 covers 15 residues. The ends lost 5 bases at V and 1 base at J; junction bases unmatched: 7. Germline CDR1 LNHDA, CDR2 SQIVND (reference sequence). This CDR3 is CASSAGDSSQETQYF. The CDR3, as DNA: TGTGCCAGTAGTGCCGGGGACAGCTCCCAAGAGACCCAGTACTTC. Complete variable domain (other parts from reference TRBV19 and TRBJ2-5): DGGITQSPKYLFRKEGQNVTLSCEQNLNHDAMYWYRQDPGQGLRLIYYSQIVNDFQKGDIAEGYSVSREKKESFPLTVTSAQKNPTAFYLCASSAGDSSQETQYFGPGTRLLVL.

This clonotype was counted between two and nine times. V gene TRBV12-3 or TRBV12-4 combines with J gene TRBJ1-1; D is unresolved. V was clipped by 5 bases and J by 3 bases, with 10 bases between them. The CDR3 is made up of 13 amino acids. This CDR3 reads CASSIRPYTEAFF. CDR3 coding DNA: TGTGCCAGCAGTATACGACCGTACACTGAAGCTTTCTTT.